Presented here are 17 T cell receptor beta chains from one specimen sequenced in a study of CD8+CD57+ T cells in acquired aplastic anemia. Previously, flow cytometry had revealed CD8+CD57+ cell expansion in the patients chosen for sequencing. Investigators profiled TCR beta VDJ and CDR3 from genomic DNA template. TCRdb reprocessed the reads via MiXCR and lists one record per CDR3 protein. The table has about 160,000 distinct CDR3 sequences, around half seen once; the top ten hold about 3%. The sample taken for sequencing was sorted CD4+, CD8+, or CD8+CD57+ T cells (not recorded which) from PBMCs. These receptors were taken from a human donor with aplastic anemia.

At least ten counts were recorded for this clonotype. The V and J genes are TRBV5-5 and TRBJ1-4; D gene ambiguous. The V gene's germline CDR1 is SGHKS and CDR2 YYEKEE (reference sequence). CDR3 length equals 16 residues. The V end lost 0 bases, the J end lost 10 bases, and 19 bases lay between the germline ends. CDR3 sequence reads: CASSLVLAADPLKLFF. In nucleotides, the CDR3 is TGTGCCAGCAGCTTGGTATTAGCAGCCGATCCCCTAAAACTGTTTTTT.

This clonotype was recorded at least ten times. This chain joins TRBV5-1 and TRBJ2-1; D possibly corresponds to TRBD2 (7 bases). The CDR3 runs to 14 residues. V was pared by 9 bases and J by 5 bases, with 18 bases between. Germline CDR1 SGHRS, CDR2 YFSETQ. The CDR3 here is CATSGGGRDNEQFF. CDR3 sequence (DNA): TGCGCCACCAGTGGGGGGGGCCGGGACAATGAGCAGTTCTTC. The entire variable domain, with the rest obtained from reference TRBV5-1 and TRBJ2-1, is as follows: KAGVTQTPRYLIKTRGQQVTLSCSPISGHRSVSWYQQTPGQGLQFLFEYFSETQRNKGNFPGRFSGRQFSNSRSEMNVSTLELGDSALYLCATSGGGRDNEQFFGPGTRLTVL.

The sample holds many counts of this clonotype. The chain carries TRBV5-1 and TRBJ2-3, with TRBD2 identical over 8 bases. CDR1 and CDR2 (germline): SGHRS, YFSETQ. The CDR3 is made up of 15 amino acids. V lost 0 bases, J lost 4 bases, and 4 bases stayed unmatched. CDR3 residues: CASSLGGGGPDTQYF. CDR3 in DNA: TGCGCCAGCAGCTTGGGGGGCGGGGGGCCAGATACGCAGTATTTT.

This clonotype showed up many times. The rearrangement links TRBV3-1 to TRBJ1-2, with 7 bases lining up with TRBD1. Germline assignment: CDR1 LGHDT and CDR2 YNNKEL (reference sequence). The CDR3 is made up of 14 amino acids. The ends lost 4 bases at V and 8 bases at J; junction bases unmatched: 10. CDR3 DNA: TGTGCCAGCAGCCCCACATGGACAGGTGAAGGCTACACCTTC. This translates into CASSPTWTGEGYTF.

This clonotype was observed a handful of times. The rearrangement links TRBV15 to TRBJ1-6; D not certain. This CDR3 region has 17 residues. The V gene's germline CDR1 is LNHNV and CDR2 YYDKDF (reference sequence). Trimming stripped 1 base from V and 0 bases from J, with 10 bases between. CDR3 sequence reads: CATSRAVSYSYNSPLHF. The CDR3 bases are TGTGCCACCAGCAGAGCTGTCAGCTACTCCTATAATTCACCCCTCCACTTT.

Only a few counts were recorded for this clonotype. V is TRBV6-2 or TRBV6-3 and J is TRBJ1-5; 7 nucleotides line up with TRBD1. The CDR3 loop spans 17 amino acids. V dropped 4 bases and J dropped 4; count of bases not matched to a gene: 13. The germline gives CDR1 MNHEY, CDR2 SVGEGT. Here the CDR3 reads CASSSLDAGGWNQPQHF. The DNA of the CDR3 is TGTGCCAGCAGTTCACTGGACGCAGGGGGTTGGAATCAGCCCCAGCATTTT.

The CDR3 is CASSFRAEQYF. The DNA of the CDR3 is TGTGCCAGCAGCTTCCGAGCCGAGCAGTACTTC. The genes are TRBV7-7 and TRBJ2-7; no definite D call. Trimming pared 3 bases from V and 6 bases from J, leaving 6 bases between. Germline assignment: CDR1 SSHAT and CDR2 FNYEAQ (reference sequence). The CDR3 covers 11 residues.

J is TRBJ2-1 and V is TRBV9, with 7 bases identical to TRBD1. The CDR3 spans 14 residues. Germline V gene lookup returns CDR1 SGDLS and CDR2 YYNGEE. The trim removed 5 bases at V and 0 bases at J, leaving 2 bases unmatched. For the CDR3, the DNA is TGTGCCAGCAGTTGGGACAGCTCCTACAATGAGCAGTTCTTC. Translation gives CASSWDSSYNEQFF.

The chain couples TRBV28 to TRBJ1-2; a possible D gene is TRBD1 (5 bases). Germline V gene data show CDR1 as MDHEN and CDR2 as SYDVKM. This CDR3 is 14 amino acids long. With 3 bases removed from V and 5 bases from J, the gap between germline ends came to 13 bases. The CDR3 reads CASSLRDFPYGYTF. The CDR3 DNA sequence: TGTGCCAGCAGTTTGCGGGACTTCCCTTATGGCTACACCTTC.

The chain employs TRBV27 and TRBJ2-3; weak D call: TRBD2 (6 bases). Trimming pared 0 bases from V and 3 bases from J, leaving 16 bases between. CDR1 and CDR2 from the germline V gene are MNHEY and SMNVEV (reference sequence). This CDR3 spans 17 amino acids. The CDR3 reads CASSLSAAGLSTDTQYF. CDR3 bases: TGTGCCAGCAGTTTATCGGCGGCGGGATTAAGTACAGATACGCAGTATTTT.

This clonotype showed up many times. The chain joins TRBV6-2 or TRBV6-3 to TRBJ1-5; a possible D gene is TRBD1 (5 bases). Germline V gives CDR1 MNHEY, CDR2 SVGEGT. CDR3 length: 12 residues. V lost 10 bases and J 6 bases, leaving 13 bases between the germline ends. The CDR3 DNA sequence: TGTGCCACCAGGGTAGGTAGTCAGCCCCAGCATTTT. Translating gives CATRVGSQPQHF.

In its sample, this clonotype was seen once. V gene TRBV20-1 combines with J gene TRBJ1-3, with a weak D call TRBD1 (6 bases). This CDR3 contains 15 residues. The V gene lost 0 bases and the J gene lost 0 bases, with 9 bases spanning the gap. CDR1 and CDR2 from the germline V gene are DFQATT and SNEGSKA (reference sequence). CDR3 in amino acids: CSAREGTNSGNTIYF. As DNA, the CDR3 is TGCAGTGCTAGAGAGGGGACAAACTCTGGAAACACCATATATTTT.

As to this clonotype: A read error may explain this, as a much larger clone is one base away. Given the absence of the conserved phenylalanine or tryptophan at the CDR3 end, a read error is likely. This chain links TRBV5-1 with TRBJ2-3, with a weak D call TRBD2 (6 bases). The germline V gene has CDR1 SGHRS and CDR2 YFSETQ. This CDR3 region has 14 residues. The ends were cut back, 4 bases at V and 0 bases at J, with 9 bases in the middle. The CDR3 DNA sequence: TGCGCCAGCAGCCGAAGCGGGAGCACAGATACGCAGTATTCT. This sequence encodes CASSRSGSTDTQYS.

For this clonotype: A much larger clone differs by one base, so this may be a read error. The chain has TRBV5-8 and TRBJ1-5; TRBD1 matches at 7 bases. Per the germline V gene, CDR1 is SGHTS and CDR2 is YDEGEE. This CDR3 comprises 14 residues. The CDR3 reads CAGSMGQTNQPQHF. As DNA, the CDR3 is TGTGCCGGCAGCATGGGACAGACCAATCAGCCCCAGCATTTT.

The chain links TRBV5-6 to TRBJ2-7; D is ambiguous. CDR1 SGHDT and CDR2 YYEEEE come from the germline V gene. V was clipped by 0 bases and J by 0 bases, with 10 bases between them. The CDR3 totals 15 residues. The CDR3 nucleotides read TGTGCCAGCAGCTTGGTAGACAAGGACTCCTACGAGCAGTACTTC. Encoded protein: CASSLVDKDSYEQYF.

For this clonotype: Compared with germline, one end of the junction differs, possibly owing to a read error. V is TRBV7-8 and J is TRBJ1-1; D call uncertain. CDR1 is SGHVS, CDR2 FQNEAQ, per germline. The CDR3 contains 12 residues. DNA of the CDR3: TGTGGCAGCAGCTCATTCAGGTGGGAAGCTTTCTTT. Residues: CGSSSFRWEAFF.

This clonotype was counted once. The CDR3 loop reads CASSPLRQFF. Here the CDR3 DNA reads TGTGCCAGCAGCCCGCTAAGGCAGTTCTTC. J is TRBJ2-1 and V is TRBV2, with D uncertain. V was pared by 6 bases and J by 12 bases, with 9 bases between. CDR1 and CDR2 (germline): SNHLY, FYNNEI. There are 10 residues in the CDR3.